Described below is a single T cell receptor (beta chain) sequence and its context. The antigen is not known. Method: immunoSEQ multiplex PCR; TCRdb's copy keeps in-frame clones and lacks some. This sample carries over 45,000 clones, 82% of them seen once, and the ten largest clones take roughly 1.5%. This entry is derived from a study of OX40 agonist ivuxolimab in advanced cancers. Turning to the study itself: Prior anti-PD-1, anti-PD-L1 or anti-CTLA-4 therapy was allowed; approximately 41% had some.

Findings and limits, study-wide: Some nonresponders also had low normalized T-cell clonal expansion. Clones of CD4+ and CD8+ blood T cells grew by week 6 at doses of 0.1 to 3.0 mg/kg. More expanded clones were seen, on average, in CD8+ T cells than in CD4+.

The TCR sequence derives from an adult with an advanced solid tumor such as melanoma, head and neck, liver or kidney cancer. This specimen consisted of CD4+ or CD8+ T cells sorted from blood, obtained in a trial of the OX40 agonist ivuxolimab.

In nucleotides, the CDR3 is TGTGCCAGCAGCTCCGGGACCGCTGAAGCTTTCTTT. This translates into CASSSGTAEAFF. The chain combines TRBV7-3 with TRBJ1-1; the D gene is possibly TRBD1 (5 bases). CDR3 size: 12 residues. From germline, CDR1 is SGHTA and CDR2 FQGTGA. V was shortened by 4 bases and J by 6 bases, with 9 bases between the two germline ends.